This entry features one T cell receptor beta chain sequence. Within the sample, other DNA sequences also encode this same CDR3. This specimen belongs to a study of shared T cell receptors in the human thymus. Only in-frame clones appear in the TCRdb table, and some are missing; sequencing was by immunoSEQ multiplex PCR. The sample includes some 640,000 clones, approximately 87% of them seen just once. Separately, the same data were catalogued under a study of human thymus T cells. That paper adds: The thymus tissue came from resections taken during corrective heart surgery.

The sequence came from a boy in the first two years of life with a congenital heart defect. The sequencing sample was made of thymocytes.

The CDR3 bases are TGTGCCAGCAGCCCCGCGGGGACTGAAGCTTTCTTT. This gives the protein CASSPAGTEAFF. The V gene is TRBV7-2, the J gene TRBJ1-1, with D unclear. The germline V and J ends were trimmed by 5 bases and 5 bases, with 9 bases remaining between them. Germline lookup yields CDR1 SGHTA and CDR2 FQGNSA. This CDR3 has 12 residues.